The 25 T cell receptor beta chains listed next were all sequenced from one sample in a study of CD8 T cells in ankylosing spondylitis. From the 5' RACE reads, TCRdb called clonotypes with MiXCR, one entry per CDR3 protein. Of 300,000 to 350,000 distinct CDR3 sequences listed, roughly 20% were seen once; the top ten hold 3.5%. Sequencing was carried out using blood, either unsorted or a sorted T cell fraction (not recorded which). Receptors were obtained from a female donor with ankylosing spondylitis or in good health (not recorded which).

This clonotype was observed a handful of times. The rearrangement joins TRBV2 to TRBJ1-3; the D gene is possibly TRBD1 (6 bases). Trimming took off 5 bases at V and 0 bases at J, with 11 bases between the two ends. CDR1 SNHLY and CDR2 FYNNEI come from the germline V gene. The CDR3 sequence is 15 residues long. The CDR3 DNA reads TGTGCCAGCAGTCCGGAGGGACACTCTGGAAACACCATATATTTT. It yields the protein CASSPEGHSGNTIYF.

The V call is TRBV10-3, the J call TRBJ2-1; perhaps D is TRBD1 or TRBD2 (5 bases each). The ends were cut back, 11 bases at V and 0 bases at J, with 11 bases in the middle. CDR3 length: 13 amino acids. Germline CDR1 and CDR2: ENHRY and SYGVKD. CDR3 DNA: TGTGCCGGGGGACCGAACTCCTACAATGAGCAGTTCTTC. It translates to CAGGPNSYNEQFF.

This clonotype has a count of ten or more. The chain joins TRBV7-3 to TRBJ1-1; the D is unclear. The length of the CDR3 is 13 residues. Germline V lookup: CDR1 SGHTA, CDR2 FQGTGA. Trimming stripped 5 bases from V and 0 bases from J, with 7 bases between. CDR3 residues: CASSMTVNTEAFF. CDR3 bases: TGTGCCAGCAGCATGACGGTGAACACTGAAGCTTTCTTT.

This chain uses TRBV18 with TRBJ2-7, with TRBD1 matching 9 bases. The CDR3 totals 16 residues. V shed 4 bases and J 4 bases; nucleotides not matched to a gene: 11. Germline CDR1 KGHSH, CDR2 LQKENI. CDR3 DNA: TGTGCCAGCTCACTGGGGCCCGGGACAGGGAGGTACGAGCAGTACTTC. Amino acid sequence: CASSLGPGTGRYEQYF.

This clonotype was detected once. A much bigger clone sits one base away, suggesting this may be a read error. The chain carries TRBV7-2 and TRBJ2-1, with 7 bases lining up with TRBD2. Germline lookup yields CDR1 SGHTA and CDR2 FQGNSA. CDR3 length equals 15 residues. CDR3 loop: CARSLAGPAYNEQFF. The CDR3 DNA reads as TGTGCCAGGAGCTTAGCGGGTCCAGCCTACAATGAGCAGTTCTTC.

This clonotype appeared many times. The DNA for the CDR3 is TGTGCCAGCAGCTATGGACAGGAGCTGAACACTGAAGCTTTCTTT. This sequence encodes CASSYGQELNTEAFF. The V call is TRBV7-9, the J call TRBJ1-1; 7 bases are a match to TRBD1. The J segment lost 0 bases and the V segment lost 4 bases, leaving 5 bases of the junction unmatched. The CDR3 covers 15 residues. From germline, CDR1 is SEHNR and CDR2 FQNEAQ (reference sequence).

This clonotype was found many times. This rearrangement joins TRBV20-1 to TRBJ2-2; 14 nucleotides line up with TRBD2. Germline V gives CDR1 DFQATT, CDR2 SNEGSKA (reference sequence). Losses at the gene ends were 6 bases for V and 5 bases for J; bases not matched to a gene: 2. The CDR3 spans 14 residues. The DNA for the CDR3 is TGCAGTGCGAGGACTAGCGGGAGGACCGGGGAGCTGTTTTTT. This codes for CSARTSGRTGELFF.

This clonotype was observed many times. The rearrangement uses TRBV6-5 and TRBJ1-4, with 8 positions matching TRBD1. Germline assignment: CDR1 MNHEY and CDR2 SVGAGI. The CDR3 runs to 14 residues. V shed 0 bases, J shed 11 bases, and the junction held 5 bases outside the gene matches. The CDR3 here is CASSYSRTGPKLFF. DNA of the CDR3: TGTGCCAGCAGTTACTCGAGGACAGGGCCGAAACTGTTTTTT.

The J gene is TRBJ1-1, the V gene TRBV7-2; no clear D. V gave up 1 base and J gave up 11 bases, with 11 bases separating them. Looked up from germline, CDR1 is SGHTA and CDR2 is FQGNSA. The CDR3 consists of 12 residues. The chain's CDR3 is CASSLDRFQAFF. In DNA form, the CDR3 reads TGTGCCAGCAGCTTAGATCGCTTTCAGGCTTTCTTT. Looking up the rest from reference TRBV7-2 and TRBJ1-1 gives the full variable domain: GAGVSQSPSNKVTEKGKDVELRCDPISGHTALYWYRQSLGQGLEFLIYFQGNSAPDKSGLPSDRFSAERTGGSVSTLTIQRTQQEDSAVYLCASSLDRFQAFFGQGTRLTVV.

This clonotype was counted a few times. This chain links TRBV6-5 with TRBJ2-7; possible D gene TRBD2, 6 bases. Trimming took 6 bases from V and 3 from J, leaving 18 bases between them. The CDR3 spans 15 residues. CDR1 is MNHEY and CDR2 is SVGAGI in the germline V gene. CDR3 coding DNA: TGTGCCAGCAGCTTAGACCGGAGGGAGTACTACGAGCAGTACTTC. The encoded protein is CASSLDRREYYEQYF.

The V call is TRBV11-2, the J call TRBJ1-2; 10 nucleotides align to TRBD1. This CDR3 contains 14 residues. The germline CDR1 and CDR2 sequences are SGHAT and FQNNGV. After removal of 6 bases from V and 8 bases from J, the junction contained 9 bases not matched to a gene. The CDR3 spells CASRIPGQGQGYTF. The CDR3 DNA is TGTGCCAGCAGGATCCCGGGACAGGGGCAAGGCTACACCTTC.

There are many counts of this clonotype. The chain links TRBV12-3 or TRBV12-4 to TRBJ2-7; D is undetermined. V was clipped by 5 bases and J by 4 bases, with 9 bases between them. The CDR3 contains 12 residues. The CDR3 reads CASSRAVYEQYF. The DNA of the CDR3 is TGTGCCAGCAGTCGGGCCGTTTACGAGCAGTACTTC.

The chain is built from TRBV10-3 and TRBJ2-5; D not resolved. This CDR3 has 12 amino acids. In germline, CDR1 is ENHRY, CDR2 SYGVKD. V lost 8 bases, J lost 5 bases, and 12 bases lay in between. The CDR3 nucleotides are TGTGCCATCGGTTCCGAATGGGAGACCCAGTACTTC. Translated: CAIGSEWETQYF.

V and J are TRBV29-1 and TRBJ1-2; 7 bases map to TRBD1. The CDR3 is made up of 13 amino acids. Per the germline V gene, CDR1 is SQVTM and CDR2 is ANQGSEA. Unmatched junction bases numbered 7, after V lost 2 bases and J lost 7 bases. CDR3 sequence reads: CSVERSRTGGYTF. Here the CDR3 DNA reads TGCAGCGTTGAAAGGAGCCGGACAGGTGGCTACACCTTC.

The chain recombines TRBV12-3 or TRBV12-4 with TRBJ2-7; unclear D gene. The CDR3 loop spans 13 amino acids. V was trimmed by 6 bases and J by 0 bases, leaving 9 bases between them. CDR3 loop: CASRPSISYEQYF. CDR3 nucleotide sequence: TGTGCCAGCAGGCCTAGTATCTCCTACGAGCAGTACTTC.

This clonotype was counted ten times or more. The V gene is TRBV12-3 or TRBV12-4, the J gene TRBJ2-5; D unresolved. The CDR3 covers 14 residues. Trimming stripped 6 bases from V and 5 bases from J, with 16 bases between. The CDR3 loop is CASSLKRVLETQYF. DNA of the CDR3: TGTGCCAGCAGCCTCAAACGGGTCTTGGAGACCCAGTACTTC.

The chain links TRBV20-1 to TRBJ2-7, with D tentatively TRBD1 or TRBD2 (7 bases each). Germline CDR1 is DFQATT and CDR2 is SNEGSKA (reference sequence). The CDR3 runs 12 residues. V lost 4 bases and J lost 3, with 10 bases in between. The CDR3 is CSATGGVYEQYF. Written as DNA, the CDR3 is TGCAGTGCTACAGGGGGGGTCTACGAGCAGTACTTC.

This clonotype has ten or more counts. V and J are TRBV5-6 and TRBJ2-7, with D maybe TRBD1 (6 bases). V shed 3 bases and J shed 3 bases, with 10 bases lying between them. The CDR3 sequence is 13 residues long. Germline loops: CDR1 SGHDT, CDR2 YYEEEE. The CDR3 protein is CASSSGQFYEQYF. The CDR3 DNA sequence: TGTGCCAGCAGCTCCGGACAGTTCTACGAGCAGTACTTC.

This clonotype has more than one count but fewer than ten. The J gene is TRBJ2-7, the V gene TRBV20-1, with 8 bases lining up with TRBD2. CDR1 DFQATT and CDR2 SNEGSKA come from the germline V gene (reference sequence). The CDR3 has 12 amino acids. The CDR3: CSLIAGSYEQYF. DNA for the CDR3: TGCAGCCTTATAGCGGGGTCCTACGAGCAGTACTTC.

The chain employs TRBV9 and TRBJ2-7; D is perhaps TRBD1 (6 bases). From germline, CDR1 is SGDLS and CDR2 YYNGEE. V lost 3 bases and J lost 0, with 10 bases in between. CDR3 size: 14 residues. CDR3 nucleotides: TGTGCCAGCAGCGGACAGGTGAGCTCCTACGAGCAGTACTTC. Residues: CASSGQVSSYEQYF.

The chain couples TRBV20-1 to TRBJ1-6; D is unresolved. CDR3 length: 12 amino acids. V was cut by 5 bases and J by 7 bases, with 9 bases left in between. Per germline, CDR1 DFQATT and CDR2 SNEGSKA (reference sequence). The CDR3 DNA reads as TGCAGTGCTCCCGGGTTAAATTCACCCCTCCACTTT. Its translation: CSAPGLNSPLHF.

J is TRBJ2-7 and V is TRBV6-1, with TRBD2 as a possible D gene (5 bases). The CDR3 has 14 amino acids. Germline values: CDR1 MNHNS, CDR2 SASEGT. Trimming cost V 8 bases and J 1 base, with 15 bases left between them. The CDR3 region is CASAKIARSYEQYF. In DNA, the CDR3 is TGTGCCAGCGCTAAGATAGCGCGTTCCTACGAGCAGTACTTC.

This clonotype was counted many times. The chain links TRBV20-1 to TRBJ2-1; 14 bases are shared with TRBD2. The length of the CDR3 is 17 residues. Germline V gives CDR1 DFQATT, CDR2 SNEGSKA (reference sequence). The J segment lost 8 bases and the V segment lost 6 bases, leaving 15 bases of the junction unmatched. CDR3 bases: TGCAGTGCGACTACACCCGGGACTAGCGGGAGTGGGGATGAGCAGTTCTTC. Protein product: CSATTPGTSGSGDEQFF.

The chain joins TRBV6-1 to TRBJ2-5; TRBD2 is a possible D gene (6 bases). The CDR3 loop spans 14 amino acids. The ends were cut back, 4 bases at V and 4 bases at J, with 13 bases in the middle. Germline-derived CDR1 and CDR2 are MNHNS and SASEGT. In DNA, the CDR3 is TGTGCCAGCAGTGTTTCTCGGGGGAGAGAGACCCAGTACTTC. Encoded protein: CASSVSRGRETQYF.

This clonotype has more than one count but fewer than ten. The chain has TRBV10-3 and TRBJ2-3; the match to TRBD2 covers 8 bases. The CDR3 spans 12 residues. The germline CDR1 and CDR2 sequences are ENHRY and SYGVKD. The J segment lost 1 base and the V segment lost 10 bases, leaving 1 base of the junction unmatched. Here the CDR3 reads CATGGGTDTQYF. The CDR3 DNA reads TGTGCCACGGGAGGGGGCACAGATACGCAGTATTTT.